This entry lists 29 T cell receptor beta chains sequenced from one sample in a study of blood T cell repertoires in COVID-19. The table came from immunoSEQ multiplex PCR; TCRdb's copy has only in-frame clones and leaves some out. The repertoire holds 70,000 or so clones, with approximately 78% as singletons. The sample was peripheral blood. Receptor source: a human donor in a cohort sampled during active COVID-19.

This clone was picked up one time. This chain uses TRBV7-6 with TRBJ2-1, with TRBD2 identical over 9 bases. The ends lost 5 bases at V and 2 bases at J; junction bases unmatched: 10. Germline loops: CDR1 SGHVS, CDR2 FNYEAQ. This CDR3 is 17 amino acids long. DNA for the CDR3: TGTGCCAGCAGCGAGGGGACTAGCAGTGGAACCTACAATGAGCAGTTCTTC. This translates into CASSEGTSSGTYNEQFF.

The chain uses TRBV2 and TRBJ2-1; TRBD2 matches 8 bases. This CDR3 spans 16 amino acids. Germline V lookup: CDR1 SNHLY, CDR2 FYNNEI. Trimming removed 3 bases from V and 8 bases from J; junction bases left unmatched: 12. The CDR3 coding sequence is TGTGCCAGCAGTGACCCAAGCGGGACTAGTTTTTATGAGCAGTTCTTC. It yields the protein CASSDPSGTSFYEQFF.

This clone was found once. This chain connects TRBV2 to TRBJ1-5; D is possibly TRBD1 (6 bases). Between the trimmed V and J ends, which lost 3 bases and 4 bases, there was a span of 16 bases. Per the germline V gene, CDR1 is SNHLY and CDR2 is FYNNEI. This CDR3 spans 16 amino acids. Here the CDR3 reads CASSDGGGRENQPQHF. CDR3 sequence (DNA): TGTGCCAGCAGTGATGGGGGGGGCAGGGAGAATCAGCCCCAGCATTTT.

There are a few counts of this clone. The sample carries other DNA sequences with the same CDR3. The chain carries TRBV5-1 and TRBJ2-7; 8 bases fit TRBD1. V trimming: 4 bases; J trimming: 5 bases; junction bases outside the gene matches: 8. The germline CDR1 and CDR2 sequences are SGHRS and YFSETQ. This CDR3 region has 14 residues. In nucleotides, the CDR3 is TGCGCCAGCAGCCTTCGTGGACAGGGAAACGAGCAGTACTTC. Translation gives CASSLRGQGNEQYF.

V gene TRBV5-4 combines with J gene TRBJ2-7, with D maybe TRBD1 (5 bases). With 3 bases removed from V and 0 bases from J, the gap between germline ends came to 10 bases. CDR1 and CDR2 from the germline V gene are SGHNT and YYREEE (reference sequence). The CDR3 is 14 amino acids. The CDR3: CASSSRTSSYEQYF. The DNA of the CDR3 is TGTGCCAGCAGCTCGCGGACAAGCTCCTACGAGCAGTACTTC.

Only a few counts were recorded for this clone. The rearrangement joins TRBV6-5 to TRBJ1-2, with TRBD1 as a possible D gene (5 bases). The CDR3 runs 14 residues. Germline CDR1 and CDR2: MNHEY and SVGAGI. V lost 2 bases to trimming and J lost 4 bases, with 11 bases between them. The CDR3 sequence: CASSYGDSAYGYTF. The CDR3 DNA reads as TGTGCCAGCAGTTACGGAGACAGCGCCTATGGCTACACCTTC.

The rearrangement joins TRBV15 to TRBJ2-3; D gene uncertain. Trimming removed 1 base at V and 0 bases at J, with 8 bases between. The CDR3 runs 15 residues. CDR1 is LNHNV and CDR2 is YYDKDF in the germline V gene (reference sequence). Written as DNA, the CDR3 is TGTGCCACCAGCAGAGTTCTAGGCAGCACAGATACGCAGTATTTT. Protein product: CATSRVLGSTDTQYF.

The chain couples TRBV9 to TRBJ1-5, with TRBD1 as a possible D gene (6 bases). V shed 3 bases and J shed 4 bases, with 11 bases lying between them. In germline, CDR1 is SGDLS, CDR2 YYNGEE. The CDR3 loop spans 14 amino acids. CDR3 protein: CASSEGTTNQPQHF. DNA for the CDR3: TGTGCCAGCAGCGAGGGGACAACGAATCAGCCCCAGCATTTT.

The chain couples TRBV2 to TRBJ2-5, with D maybe TRBD2 (7 bases). Trimming cost V 3 bases and J 5 bases, with 22 bases left between them. The CDR3 has 17 residues. CDR1 and CDR2 from the germline V gene are SNHLY and FYNNEI. The CDR3 loop is CASSDGGGGGRGETQYF. Here the CDR3 DNA reads TGTGCCAGCAGTGATGGCGGGGGAGGGGGGCGTGGGGAGACCCAGTACTTC.

In this sample, this clone turned up a few times. V usage is TRBV19 and J usage is TRBJ1-2; the D is unclear. Trimming stripped 2 bases from V and 8 bases from J, with 3 bases between. CDR1 is LNHDA, CDR2 SQIVND, per germline (reference sequence). The CDR3 is made up of 10 amino acids. CDR3 in amino acids: CASSIPGYTF. The CDR3, as DNA: TGTGCCAGTAGTATACCGGGCTACACCTTC. The whole variable domain, remainder taken from reference TRBV19 and TRBJ1-2, is DGGITQSPKYLFRKEGQNVTLSCEQNLNHDAMYWYRQDPGQGLRLIYYSQIVNDFQKGDIAEGYSVSREKKESFPLTVTSAQKNPTAFYLCASSIPGYTFGSGTRLTVV.

This rearrangement joins TRBV9 to TRBJ2-7; TRBD2 matches at 11 bases. The CDR3 is 16 amino acids. The junction had 9 bases not matched to a gene; V was cut back by 4 bases and J by 3 bases. Germline CDR1 SGDLS, CDR2 YYNGEE. The chain's CDR3 is CASSRDTGLAGYEQYF. DNA for the CDR3: TGTGCCAGCAGCCGAGATACTGGACTAGCGGGCTACGAGCAGTACTTC.

The rearrangement uses TRBV7-2 and TRBJ2-7; TRBD1 matches at 9 bases. The junction had 6 bases not matched to a gene; V was cut back by 3 bases and J by 3 bases. Looked up from germline, CDR1 is SGHTA and CDR2 is FQGNSA. CDR3 length equals 15 residues. The CDR3 region is CASSLAGTGYYEQYF. CDR3 coding DNA: TGTGCCAGCAGCTTGGCCGGGACAGGGTACTACGAGCAGTACTTC.

The J gene is TRBJ1-3, the V gene TRBV25-1, with D maybe TRBD1 (5 bases). Germline values: CDR1 MGHDK, CDR2 SYGVNS. V gave up 3 bases and J gave up 6 bases, with 15 bases separating them. There are 15 residues in the CDR3. CDR3 residues: CASSDSAGNLNTIYF. The DNA for the CDR3 is TGTGCCAGCAGTGATTCGGCAGGGAATTTAAACACCATATATTTT.

DNA of the CDR3: TGTGCCAGCCACCAGGGTATTTCCTACGAGCAGTACTTC. This sequence encodes CASHQGISYEQYF. The V and J genes are TRBV2 and TRBJ2-7, with D perhaps matching TRBD1 (5 bases). The CDR3 is 13 amino acids. The V and J ends lost 8 bases and 1 base respectively, with 12 bases between them. CDR1 is SNHLY and CDR2 is FYNNEI in the germline V gene.

The chain uses TRBV6-5 and TRBJ1-4, with 11 bases identical to TRBD1. From germline, CDR1 is MNHEY and CDR2 SVGAGI. CDR3 size: 15 residues. Trimming cost V 4 bases and J 7 bases; bases outside gene matches: 5. The CDR3 bases are TGTGCCAGCAGTTCGGGAGGGACAGGGGGTGAAAAACTGTTTTTT. Protein product: CASSSGGTGGEKLFF.

This clone was seen once. The chain carries TRBV19 and TRBJ2-1, with D perhaps TRBD2 (5 bases). Germline CDR1 LNHDA, CDR2 SQIVND (reference sequence). The V and J ends lost 6 bases and 3 bases respectively, with 9 bases between them. The CDR3 spans 13 residues. CDR3: CASSDAGYNEQFF. The DNA for the CDR3 is TGTGCCAGTAGCGACGCGGGCTACAATGAGCAGTTCTTC. The full variable domain, with the rest looked up from reference TRBV19 and TRBJ2-1, is DGGITQSPKYLFRKEGQNVTLSCEQNLNHDAMYWYRQDPGQGLRLIYYSQIVNDFQKGDIAEGYSVSREKKESFPLTVTSAQKNPTAFYLCASSDAGYNEQFFGPGTRLTVL.

The gene calls are TRBV18 and TRBJ2-7, with D possibly matching TRBD1 (6 bases). V was pared by 0 bases and J by 3 bases, with 9 bases between. The CDR3 has 14 amino acids. CDR1 and CDR2 from the germline V gene are KGHSH and LQKENI. The CDR3 DNA reads TGTGCCAGCTCACCACCGGGGGCCTACTACGAGCAGTACTTC. Protein sequence: CASSPPGAYYEQYF.

V is TRBV10-3 and J is TRBJ1-6; 7 bases are shared with TRBD1. Looked up from germline, CDR1 is ENHRY and CDR2 is SYGVKD. The junction had 6 bases not matched to a gene; V was cut back by 7 bases and J by 6 bases. This CDR3 region has 14 residues. CDR3 sequence reads: CAIKETGTNSPLHF. The CDR3 bases are TGTGCCATCAAAGAGACAGGGACTAATTCACCCCTCCACTTT.

The chain is built from TRBV9 and TRBJ2-2, with D perhaps matching TRBD2 (6 bases). Trimming shortened V by 5 bases and J by 0 bases, and 14 bases separated the two germline ends. Germline V gives CDR1 SGDLS, CDR2 YYNGEE. The CDR3 length is 16 residues. In DNA, the CDR3 is TGTGCCAGCAGGGGAGGAGCCGGGACGAACACCGGGGAGCTGTTTTTT. This gives the protein CASRGGAGTNTGELFF.

The chain joins TRBV9 to TRBJ2-3; 8 nucleotides line up with TRBD2. From germline, CDR1 is SGDLS and CDR2 YYNGEE. V shed 4 bases, J shed 1 base, and the junction held 5 bases outside the gene matches. CDR3 size: 15 residues. The CDR3 DNA follows: TGTGCCAGCAGCCCCCGGGGGGGAGGCACAGATACGCAGTATTTT. Translation gives CASSPRGGGTDTQYF.

This chain links TRBV27 with TRBJ2-7; TRBD1 matches 8 bases. The CDR3 totals 14 residues. With 4 bases clipped from V and 1 base from J, the junction kept 3 bases outside the gene matches. The germline gives CDR1 MNHEY, CDR2 SMNVEV (reference sequence). The CDR3 DNA is TGTGCCAGCAGTTCCCGGACAGGGTCCTACGAGCAGTACTTC. Encoded protein: CASSSRTGSYEQYF.

The V call is TRBV25-1, the J call TRBJ1-2; maybe TRBD1 (5 bases). The V end was cut by 1 base, the J end by 4 bases, with 22 bases between. Per germline, CDR1 MGHDK and CDR2 SYGVNS. The length of the CDR3 is 18 residues. This CDR3 reads CASSEFNLGQGPPYGYTF. CDR3 DNA: TGTGCCAGCAGTGAATTTAATCTTGGGCAGGGTCCTCCCTATGGCTACACCTTC.

The rearrangement joins TRBV5-1 to TRBJ1-2; 9 positions match TRBD1. The CDR3 runs 15 residues. V trimming: 4 bases; J trimming: 2 bases; junction bases outside the gene matches: 6. CDR1 is SGHRS and CDR2 is YFSETQ in the germline V gene. The CDR3 spells CASSPSGTGNYGYTF. The CDR3 coding sequence is TGCGCCAGCAGCCCTTCCGGGACAGGGAACTATGGCTACACCTTC.

CDR3 sequence: CASSLGGGSETQYF. CDR3 bases: TGTGCCAGCTCCCTCGGTGGGGGGTCGGAGACCCAGTACTTC. The V gene is TRBV18, the J gene TRBJ2-5; possible D gene TRBD2, 6 bases. The CDR3 covers 14 residues. V was shortened by 6 bases and J by 5 bases, with 16 bases between the two germline ends. Germline assignment: CDR1 KGHSH and CDR2 LQKENI.

This chain connects TRBV24-1 to TRBJ1-5, with TRBD1 as a possible D gene (5 bases). Germline assignment: CDR1 KGHDR and CDR2 SFDVKD. The ends were cut back, 6 bases at V and 5 bases at J, with 10 bases in the middle. CDR3 length: 13 amino acids. CDR3 in DNA: TGTGCCACCAGTCGGGGGGGAGATCAGCCCCAGCATTTT. The encoded protein is CATSRGGDQPQHF.

In this sample, this clone turned up a few times. The rearrangement uses TRBV7-2 and TRBJ2-1; 10 bases match TRBD2. Trimming cost V 3 bases and J 3 bases; bases outside gene matches: 5. The CDR3 consists of 16 residues. Germline V gives CDR1 SGHTA, CDR2 FQGNSA. CDR3 coding DNA: TGTGCCAGCAGCTTTCGGACTAGCGGCTACTACAATGAGCAGTTCTTC. Translated, it gives CASSFRTSGYYNEQFF.

The V gene is TRBV6-2 or TRBV6-3, the J gene TRBJ1-1; 8 bases map to TRBD1. CDR1 and CDR2 from the germline V gene are MNHEY and SVGEGT. The V gene end was trimmed by 6 bases and the J gene end by 3 bases; junction bases not matched to a gene: 18. This CDR3 contains 18 residues. The CDR3 region is CASSRQGRTSGVDTEAFF. The DNA for the CDR3 is TGTGCCAGCAGCCGACAGGGGCGGACCTCGGGGGTGGACACTGAAGCTTTCTTT.

The sample holds one count of this clone. Sequence at one end of the junction differs from germline and may be a read error. The V and J genes are TRBV11-3 and TRBJ1-1; D gene unclear. This CDR3 has 14 amino acids. Per the germline V gene, CDR1 is SGHNT and CDR2 is YENEEA. The CDR3 nucleotides are TGTGCCAGCAGCTTAGATAGCCAGAACCCTGAAGCTTTCTTT. Translated, it gives CASSLDSQNPEAFF.

The V gene is TRBV30, the J gene TRBJ2-1; weak D call: TRBD1 (5 bases). The CDR3 covers 13 residues. Between the trimmed V and J ends, which lost 0 bases and 9 bases, there was a span of 12 bases. CDR1 is GTSNPN and CDR2 is SVGIG in the germline V gene (reference sequence). The DNA of the CDR3 is TGTGCCTGGAGTGTAATGTGGCAGGGTGAGCAGTTCTTC. Its protein product is CAWSVMWQGEQFF.